This passage covers 29 T cell receptor beta chains from one sample sequenced in a study of T cell responses to AZD1222 COVID-19 vaccine. Repertoires were generated with immunoSEQ multiplex PCR, while TCRdb's copy carries only in-frame clones and drops some. Altogether about 160,000 clones are present, about 91% being singletons, with the ten largest covering over 3%. The sample in question was peripheral blood, obtained 28 days after the second AZD1222 dose. The source is an adult who received the AZD1222 COVID-19 vaccine.

This clone was found once. CDR3 residues: CASSVGLDNYGYTF. As DNA, the CDR3 is TGTGCCAGCAGTGTCGGTCTCGATAACTATGGCTACACCTTC. The chain has TRBV28 and TRBJ1-2, with unresolved D. Trimming shortened V by 5 bases and J by 1 base, and 11 bases separated the two germline ends. Germline CDR1 is MDHEN and CDR2 is SYDVKM. The CDR3 runs 14 residues.

The V and J genes are TRBV24-1 and TRBJ2-2; no clear D gene. Between the trimmed V and J ends, which lost 9 bases and 7 bases, there was a span of 8 bases. The length of the CDR3 is 11 residues. CDR1 is KGHDR, CDR2 SFDVKD, per germline. CDR3 sequence reads: CATRSIGELFF. DNA for the CDR3: TGTGCCACCCGCAGCATCGGGGAGCTGTTTTTT.

The V and J genes are TRBV11-3 and TRBJ2-1; 8 bases align to TRBD2. CDR3 length: 15 amino acids. V lost 7 bases, J lost 1 base, and 6 bases stayed unmatched. Looked up from germline, CDR1 is SGHNT and CDR2 is YENEEA. The CDR3 region has the DNA TGTGCCAGCATGGGAGCGGGAGTGTCCTACAATGAGCAGTTCTTC. It specifies CASMGAGVSYNEQFF.

CDR3 loop: CASSGVVGTEAFF. Here the CDR3 DNA reads TGTGCCAGCAGTGGCGTCGTGGGCACTGAAGCTTTCTTT. The chain has TRBV2 and TRBJ1-1; D ambiguous. V gave up 4 bases and J gave up 4 bases, with 10 bases separating them. Germline-derived CDR1 and CDR2 are SNHLY and FYNNEI. CDR3 length: 13 amino acids.

The chain links TRBV10-3 to TRBJ1-6; 8 bases agree with TRBD1. Germline values: CDR1 ENHRY, CDR2 SYGVKD. The trim removed 3 bases at V and 7 bases at J, leaving 11 bases unmatched. The CDR3 runs 17 residues. This chain's CDR3 is CAISDPDRARGNSPLHF. DNA for the CDR3: TGTGCCATCAGTGACCCGGACAGGGCCCGTGGAAATTCACCCCTCCACTTT.

The J gene is TRBJ2-1, the V gene TRBV6-4; weak D call: TRBD2 (6 bases). The germline V gene encodes CDR1 MRHNA and CDR2 SNTAGT. Trimming shortened V by 2 bases and J by 8 bases, and 13 bases separated the two germline ends. This CDR3 has 14 residues. CDR3 sequence (DNA): TGTGCCAGCAGTGACGCGGGGAGTGCTCATGAGCAGTTCTTC. Protein: CASSDAGSAHEQFF.

The gene calls are TRBV4-1 and TRBJ1-2; 10 bases agree with TRBD1. Germline values: CDR1 MGHRA, CDR2 YSYEKL. J was trimmed by 4 bases and V by 3 bases; bases with no gene match: 11. The CDR3 contains 17 residues. The chain's CDR3 is CASSHMVTGGSLYGYTF. CDR3 nucleotide sequence: TGCGCCAGCAGCCATATGGTGACAGGGGGCTCTCTCTATGGCTACACCTTC.

The V and J genes are TRBV10-2 and TRBJ2-1; 9 bases are shared with TRBD2. Germline V gene sequence: CDR1 WSHSY, CDR2 SAAADI. This CDR3 region has 14 residues. The junction had 7 bases not matched to a gene; V was cut back by 10 bases and J by 3 bases. In DNA form, the CDR3 reads TGCGCCACCGCTCCGACTAGCGGCTACAATGAGCAGTTCTTC. Translated: CATAPTSGYNEQFF.

In the case of this clone: Other DNA sequences in this sample translate to the same CDR3. V gene TRBV12-3 or TRBV12-4 combines with J gene TRBJ1-1; TRBD1 agrees at 8 bases. The CDR3 contains 13 residues. The V gene end was trimmed by 5 bases and the J gene end by 4 bases; junction bases not matched to a gene: 3. CDR3 DNA: TGTGCCAGCAGTACCACAGGGGGCACTGAAGCTTTCTTT. Protein product: CASSTTGGTEAFF.

The chain joins TRBV5-1 to TRBJ2-7; possibly TRBD2 for D (5 bases). From germline, CDR1 is SGHRS and CDR2 YFSETQ. The CDR3 is 14 residues long. V lost 9 bases, J lost 2 bases, and 18 bases lay in between. This CDR3 reads CATQRQNGPYEQYF. DNA for the CDR3: TGCGCCACCCAGCGGCAGAATGGCCCCTACGAGCAGTACTTC. Full variable domain (remainder filled in from reference TRBV5-1 and TRBJ2-7): KAGVTQTPRYLIKTRGQQVTLSCSPISGHRSVSWYQQTPGQGLQFLFEYFSETQRNKGNFPGRFSGRQFSNSRSEMNVSTLELGDSALYLCATQRQNGPYEQYFGPGTRLTVT.

Here the CDR3 reads CASSIPGTGEQFF. The CDR3 nucleotides are TGTGCCAGCAGCATACCCGGGACAGGGGAGCAGTTCTTC. The V gene is TRBV11-2, the J gene TRBJ2-1; TRBD1 matches 9 bases. The CDR3 loop spans 13 amino acids. With 5 bases clipped from V and 10 bases from J, the junction kept 6 bases outside the gene matches. The germline V gene encodes CDR1 SGHAT and CDR2 FQNNGV.

The chain carries TRBV2 and TRBJ2-3, with 7 bases identical to TRBD1. J gave up 3 bases and V 6 bases, and 12 bases lay outside the gene matches. The CDR3 loop spans 16 amino acids. Germline V gene lookup returns CDR1 SNHLY and CDR2 FYNNEI. The chain's CDR3 is CASSWEGGNGTDTQYF. In DNA, the CDR3 is TGTGCCAGCAGCTGGGAAGGGGGCAATGGGACAGATACGCAGTATTTT.

The chain couples TRBV4-1 to TRBJ2-1; tentative D call: TRBD2 (6 bases). Trimming removed 0 bases at V and 3 bases at J, with 12 bases between. This CDR3 spans 16 amino acids. Looked up from germline, CDR1 is MGHRA and CDR2 is YSYEKL. This CDR3 reads CASSQEPEGNYNEQFF. Written as DNA, the CDR3 is TGCGCCAGCAGCCAAGAACCGGAGGGAAACTACAATGAGCAGTTCTTC.

The chain carries TRBV19 and TRBJ2-1, with D uncertain. Germline V CDR1 and CDR2: LNHDA, SQIVND (reference sequence). Trimming removed 5 bases at V and 0 bases at J, with 11 bases between. The CDR3 spans 15 residues. Here the CDR3 reads CASSSLASSYNEQFF. The CDR3 coding sequence is TGTGCCAGTAGTTCATTAGCAAGCTCCTACAATGAGCAGTTCTTC.

The V gene is TRBV7-6, the J gene TRBJ2-7, with 10 bases identical to TRBD1. The CDR3 extends over 16 amino acids. Germline V gene lookup returns CDR1 SGHVS and CDR2 FNYEAQ. After removal of 6 bases from V and 2 bases from J, the junction contained 10 bases not matched to a gene. The CDR3 sequence is CASRLNPGQGPYEQYF. The CDR3 bases are TGTGCCAGCAGGTTAAACCCGGGACAGGGGCCCTACGAGCAGTACTTC. Full variable domain (outside the CDR3, taken from reference TRBV7-6 and TRBJ2-7): GAGVSQSPRYKVTKRGQDVALRCDPISGHVSLYWYRQALGQGPEFLTYFNYEAQQDKSGLPNDRFSAERPEGSISTLTIQRTEQRDSAMYRCASRLNPGQGPYEQYFGPGTRLTVT.

The chain combines TRBV11-3 with TRBJ2-1; 14 bases are a match to TRBD2. Germline V lookup: CDR1 SGHNT, CDR2 YENEEA. J lost 0 bases, V lost 5 bases, and 6 bases had no gene match. The CDR3 is 18 amino acids. The DNA for the CDR3 is TGTGCCAGCAGCCTCCGGACTAGCGGGAGGAGCTCCTACAATGAGCAGTTCTTC. This codes for CASSLRTSGRSSYNEQFF.

This chain joins TRBV5-1 and TRBJ2-3; the D is unclear. This CDR3 comprises 13 residues. The V end lost 0 bases, the J end lost 6 bases, and 8 bases lay between the germline ends. Germline V gene lookup returns CDR1 SGHRS and CDR2 YFSETQ. The CDR3: CASSLGTDDTQYF. CDR3 DNA: TGCGCCAGCAGCTTGGGTACAGACGATACGCAGTATTTT.

V is TRBV4-2 and J is TRBJ2-3, with D possibly TRBD1 on 6 matching bases. Germline lookup yields CDR1 LGHNA and CDR2 YNFKEQ. There are 16 residues in the CDR3. The germline V and J ends were trimmed by 0 bases and 1 base, with 11 bases remaining between them. CDR3 in amino acids: CASSQDPPGGTDTQYF. The CDR3 DNA sequence: TGTGCCAGCAGCCAAGATCCGCCAGGGGGCACAGATACGCAGTATTTT.

This clone was detected only a few times. This chain connects TRBV30 to TRBJ1-1; tentative D call: TRBD1 (6 bases). The CDR3 consists of 13 residues. The V gene lost 3 bases and the J gene lost 0 bases, with 8 bases spanning the gap. Per germline, CDR1 GTSNPN and CDR2 SVGIG (reference sequence). The CDR3: CAWRRTVNTEAFF. CDR3 DNA sequence: TGTGCCTGGAGACGGACAGTGAACACTGAAGCTTTCTTT.

The chain carries TRBV27 and TRBJ2-7; possibly TRBD1 for D (6 bases). The CDR3 totals 14 residues. The germline V gene has CDR1 MNHEY and CDR2 SMNVEV (reference sequence). V lost 0 bases, J lost 3 bases, and 9 bases lay in between. CDR3 protein: CASSLSGQYYEQYF. The CDR3 nucleotides read TGTGCCAGCAGTTTATCGGGACAATACTACGAGCAGTACTTC.

The rearrangement links TRBV20-1 to TRBJ2-5; D may be TRBD2 (7 bases). With 3 bases removed from V and 1 base from J, the gap between germline ends came to 15 bases. Germline CDR1 and CDR2: DFQATT and SNEGSKA (reference sequence). The CDR3 contains 15 residues. CDR3 protein: CSASGGGSSQETQYF. The CDR3 bases are TGCAGTGCTAGTGGCGGGGGCTCCTCCCAAGAGACCCAGTACTTC.

The chain carries TRBV4-3 and TRBJ1-4, with unresolved D. This CDR3 comprises 16 residues. CDR1 LGHNA and CDR2 YSLEER come from the germline V gene. The V gene lost 1 base and the J gene lost 4 bases, with 13 bases spanning the gap. The CDR3 sequence: CASSQGWPSVNEKLFF. CDR3 sequence (DNA): TGCGCCAGCAGCCAAGGGTGGCCATCAGTTAATGAAAAACTGTTTTTT.

CDR3 coding DNA: TGTGCCAGCAGCGTAGAGGGACTTCCAGATACGCAGTATTTT. Protein product: CASSVEGLPDTQYF. V is TRBV9 and J is TRBJ2-3, with a possible D match to TRBD2 (6 bases). The V and J ends lost 0 bases and 4 bases respectively, with 9 bases between them. Germline-derived CDR1 and CDR2 are SGDLS and YYNGEE. This CDR3 comprises 14 residues. Using reference TRBV9 and TRBJ2-3 for the parts outside the CDR3, the full variable domain is DSGVTQTPKHLITATGQRVTLRCSPRSGDLSVYWYQQSLDQGLQFLIQYYNGEERAKGNILERFSAQQFPDLHSELNLSSLELGDSALYFCASSVEGLPDTQYFGPGTRLTVL.

The chain employs TRBV5-6 and TRBJ1-3; D not certain. The ends were cut back, 3 bases at V and 2 bases at J, with 6 bases in the middle. The CDR3 length is 13 residues. Per the germline V gene, CDR1 is SGHDT and CDR2 is YYEEEE. The CDR3 loop is CASSSRAGNTIYF. The CDR3 coding sequence is TGTGCCAGCAGCTCCAGAGCTGGAAACACCATATATTTT.

The chain couples TRBV4-2 to TRBJ1-1, with no clear D. In germline, CDR1 is LGHNA, CDR2 YNFKEQ. V lost 1 base and J lost 6, with 15 bases in between. The length of the CDR3 is 15 residues. CDR3 nucleotides: TGTGCCAGCAGCCAAGGCCTCCGGCGGGTCCCTGAAGCTTTCTTT. As protein: CASSQGLRRVPEAFF.

This clone was found a few times. The chain carries TRBV11-2 and TRBJ1-2; weak D call: TRBD1 (6 bases). Between the trimmed V and J ends, which lost 1 base and 4 bases, there was a span of 10 bases. This CDR3 spans 14 amino acids. Per the germline V gene, CDR1 is SGHAT and CDR2 is FQNNGV. The CDR3 sequence: CASSLGGTSYGYTF. The CDR3 DNA sequence: TGTGCCAGCAGCTTAGGCGGGACAAGCTATGGCTACACCTTC.

The V gene is TRBV11-2, the J gene TRBJ2-2, with 8 bases aligning to TRBD2. V lost 4 bases to trimming and J lost 4 bases; unmatched junction nucleotides: 11. Germline CDR1 is SGHAT and CDR2 is FQNNGV. The CDR3 spans 17 residues. CDR3 nucleotides: TGTGCCAGCAGCTCCCCGCGCGGGGGGCTCTTCACCGGGGAGCTGTTTTTT. Its protein product is CASSSPRGGLFTGELFF.

The chain has TRBV27 and TRBJ1-3; D is perhaps TRBD1 (6 bases). The ends were cut back, 6 bases at V and 3 bases at J, with 15 bases in the middle. CDR1 MNHEY and CDR2 SMNVEV come from the germline V gene (reference sequence). This CDR3 region has 15 residues. For the CDR3, the DNA is TGTGCCAGCAGGGAACAGGGTTCGGGTGGAAACACCATATATTTT. Protein product: CASREQGSGGNTIYF.

Worth noting for this clone: An end of the junction does not agree with germline; a read error may underlie this. J is TRBJ2-2 and V is TRBV27; no definite D call. The germline V gene encodes CDR1 MNHEY and CDR2 SMNVEV (reference sequence). This CDR3 region has 13 residues. This CDR3 reads CASSLSGTWELFF. In DNA form, the CDR3 reads TGTGCCAGCAGTTTATCGGGCACCTGGGAGCTGTTTTTT.